The 24 T cell receptor beta chains in this list originate from one sample, sequenced in a study of graft-versus-host responses after intestinal transplantation. Generated by immunoSEQ multiplex PCR, the TCRdb table keeps only in-frame clones and is missing some. The table records about 24,000 clones, 70% to 90% of them present only once. Specimen: PBMCs, collected roughly 450 days after intestinal transplant. Receptors were obtained from a human patient who received an intestinal transplant, so some T cells may come from the graft donor.

The chain links TRBV6-6 to TRBJ2-1; 7 bases fit TRBD2. There are 14 residues in the CDR3. Losses at the gene ends were 7 bases for V and 0 bases for J; bases not matched to a gene: 3. Looked up from germline, CDR1 is MNHNY and CDR2 is SVGAGI (reference sequence). The CDR3 bases are TGTGCCAGCAAACTAGCGCCCTCCTACAATGAGCAGTTCTTC. Residues: CASKLAPSYNEQFF.

The V gene is TRBV6-5, the J gene TRBJ2-3, with a tentative D call TRBD2 (6 bases). This CDR3 is 10 amino acids long. CDR1 and CDR2 from the germline V gene are MNHEY and SVGAGI. Trimming took 8 bases from V and 7 from J, leaving 7 bases between them. CDR3 amino acids: CASRGYTQYF. CDR3 DNA sequence: TGTGCCAGCCGGGGGTATACGCAGTATTTT.

V usage is TRBV30 and J usage is TRBJ1-1; D possibly corresponds to TRBD1 (5 bases). Germline V CDR1 and CDR2: GTSNPN, SVGIG (reference sequence). The CDR3 length is 11 residues. Trimming removed 0 bases from V and 8 bases from J, with 7 bases in between. CDR3 in amino acids: CAWSVGEEAFF. The CDR3 region has the DNA TGTGCCTGGAGTGTAGGGGAGGAAGCTTTCTTT.

The CDR3: CASTAGTTGNYGYTF. CDR3 in DNA: TGTGCCAGCACCGCAGGGACAACTGGTAACTATGGCTACACCTTC. The chain is built from TRBV6-1 and TRBJ1-2; D possibly corresponds to TRBD1 (6 bases). Looked up from germline, CDR1 is MNHNS and CDR2 is SASEGT. The CDR3 loop spans 15 amino acids. Trimming left V 7 bases short and J 1 base short, with 16 bases between.

This clone was observed once. The chain couples TRBV27 to TRBJ1-4; 9 positions match TRBD1. J lost 5 bases, V lost 4 bases, and 5 bases had no gene match. Germline V gene data show CDR1 as MNHEY and CDR2 as SMNVEV (reference sequence). CDR3 length equals 15 residues. The CDR3, as DNA: TGTGCCAGCAGTTCCACAGGGGGCGGAAATGAAAAACTGTTTTTT. As protein: CASSSTGGGNEKLFF.

The gene calls are TRBV29-1 and TRBJ2-1; D is ambiguous. The CDR3 runs to 13 residues. Trimming took 4 bases from V and 8 from J, leaving 15 bases between them. Germline assignment: CDR1 SQVTM and CDR2 ANQGSEA. The CDR3 is CSVVSVMAHEQFF. As DNA, the CDR3 is TGCAGCGTTGTAAGCGTGATGGCCCATGAGCAGTTCTTC.

V gene TRBV9 combines with J gene TRBJ1-3, with D unclear. Germline V gene data show CDR1 as SGDLS and CDR2 as YYNGEE. The CDR3 has 14 amino acids. The V end was cut by 6 bases, the J end by 0 bases, with 10 bases between. This CDR3 is CASNIEGSGNTIYF. The CDR3 DNA is TGTGCCAGCAACATAGAGGGCTCTGGAAACACCATATATTTT.

The gene calls are TRBV5-3 and TRBJ1-6; 7 bases are a match to TRBD1. TRBV5-3 is known as an ORF, though its function is uncertain. This CDR3 spans 14 amino acids. Losses at the gene ends were 4 bases for V and 6 bases for J; bases not matched to a gene: 4. The CDR3 DNA follows: TGTGCCAGAAGCAACCGGGACAGTAATTCACCCCTCCACTTT. Translation: CARSNRDSNSPLHF.

V is TRBV6-5 and J is TRBJ2-7; possibly TRBD1 for D (6 bases). Trimming pared 6 bases from V and 2 bases from J, leaving 11 bases between. The V gene's germline CDR1 is MNHEY and CDR2 SVGAGI. The CDR3 extends over 13 amino acids. As DNA, the CDR3 is TGTGCCAGCAGACGACAGGAGACCTACGAGCAGTACTTC. Translating gives CASRRQETYEQYF.

The chain carries TRBV28 and TRBJ2-3; 10 nucleotides match TRBD2. Germline-derived CDR1 and CDR2 are MDHEN and SYDVKM. The length of the CDR3 is 16 residues. J lost 4 bases, V lost 4 bases, and 8 bases had no gene match. Here the CDR3 DNA reads TGTGCCAGCAGTTGGACACTAGCGGGAAGATCAGATACGCAGTATTTT. Protein: CASSWTLAGRSDTQYF. The full variable domain, with the rest looked up from reference TRBV28 and TRBJ2-3, is DVKVTQSSRYLVKRTGEKVFLECVQDMDHENMFWYRQDPGLGLRLIYFSYDVKMKEKGDIPEGYSVSREKKERFSLILESASTNQTSMYLCASSWTLAGRSDTQYFGPGTRLTVL.

This clone was recorded once. The chain recombines TRBV7-2 with TRBJ1-2, with a tentative D call TRBD1 (5 bases). V was cut by 0 bases and J by 1 base, with 9 bases left in between. The CDR3 extends over 15 amino acids. Germline CDR1 reads SGHTA; CDR2 reads FQGNSA. CDR3 protein: CASSLALQGNYGYTF. CDR3 in DNA: TGTGCCAGCAGCTTAGCGCTTCAGGGTAACTATGGCTACACCTTC.

The chain has TRBV7-9 and TRBJ1-5; a weak D match, TRBD1 (6 bases). The CDR3 has 14 amino acids. Germline V CDR1 and CDR2: SEHNR, FQNEAQ (reference sequence). V lost 2 bases to trimming and J lost 3 bases, with 8 bases between them. Written as DNA, the CDR3 is TGTGCCAGCAGCTTAACAGGGTCCAATCAGCCCCAGCATTTT. It is translated as CASSLTGSNQPQHF.

The chain uses TRBV28 and TRBJ1-3, with D perhaps matching TRBD1 (5 bases). Germline V gene sequence: CDR1 MDHEN, CDR2 SYDVKM. The CDR3 is 15 amino acids. V lost 4 bases, J lost 9 bases, and 19 bases lay in between. The CDR3 loop is CASSSLGRGDFTIYF. The CDR3 DNA reads as TGTGCCAGCAGTTCGCTGGGACGCGGTGATTTCACCATATATTTT. The entire variable domain, with the rest obtained from reference TRBV28 and TRBJ1-3, is as follows: DVKVTQSSRYLVKRTGEKVFLECVQDMDHENMFWYRQDPGLGLRLIYFSYDVKMKEKGDIPEGYSVSREKKERFSLILESASTNQTSMYLCASSSLGRGDFTIYFGEGSWLTVV.

The sample holds one count of this clone. V usage is TRBV28 and J usage is TRBJ2-3; 7 nucleotides match TRBD1. Per the germline V gene, CDR1 is MDHEN and CDR2 is SYDVKM. The ends lost 5 bases at V and 1 base at J; junction bases unmatched: 6. There are 15 residues in the CDR3. CDR3 amino acids: CASSLQGSGTDTQYF. The CDR3 region has the DNA TGTGCCAGCAGTCTACAGGGGTCTGGCACAGATACGCAGTATTTT.

Only a few counts were recorded for this clone. The V and J genes are TRBV5-1 and TRBJ2-1, with D tentatively TRBD2 (6 bases). CDR3 length equals 14 residues. Germline V gene sequence: CDR1 SGHRS, CDR2 YFSETQ. V lost 0 bases, J lost 4 bases, and 8 bases lay in between. Here the CDR3 reads CASSLDGGYNEQFF. The DNA for the CDR3 is TGCGCCAGCAGCTTGGATGGGGGGTACAATGAGCAGTTCTTC. The entire variable domain, with the rest obtained from reference TRBV5-1 and TRBJ2-1, is as follows: KAGVTQTPRYLIKTRGQQVTLSCSPISGHRSVSWYQQTPGQGLQFLFEYFSETQRNKGNFPGRFSGRQFSNSRSEMNVSTLELGDSALYLCASSLDGGYNEQFFGPGTRLTVL.

This sequence joins TRBV4-1 and TRBJ2-7; 7 bases are shared with TRBD1. CDR3 length: 15 amino acids. Trimming removed 3 bases from V and 0 bases from J; junction bases left unmatched: 5. The germline V gene encodes CDR1 MGHRA and CDR2 YSYEKL. CDR3: CASSHTTGNSYEQYF. For the CDR3, the DNA is TGCGCCAGCAGCCATACGACAGGGAACTCCTACGAGCAGTACTTC.

This chain joins TRBV30 and TRBJ1-1; D may be TRBD1 (5 bases). CDR3 length: 12 amino acids. The ends were cut back, 4 bases at V and 5 bases at J, with 11 bases in the middle. The germline CDR1 and CDR2 sequences are GTSNPN and SVGIG (reference sequence). The CDR3 DNA sequence: TGTGCCTGGACCTTTGGGGGTACTGAAGCTTTCTTT. Residues: CAWTFGGTEAFF. Looking up the rest from reference TRBV30 and TRBJ1-1 gives the full variable domain: SQTIHQWPATLVQPVGSPLSLECTVEGTSNPNLYWYRQAAGRGLQLLFYSVGIGQISSEVPQNLSASRPQDRQFILSSKKLLLSDSGFYLCAWTFGGTEAFFGQGTRLTVV.

The chain links TRBV18 to TRBJ1-2; 12 nucleotides match TRBD1. The CDR3 spans 16 residues. Germline CDR1 is KGHSH and CDR2 is LQKENI. With V trimmed by 6 bases and J by 7 bases, 12 bases remained unmatched. The CDR3 nucleotides are TGTGCCAGCTCTACGGGACAGGGGGCCAAAGGGCCTGGCTACACCTTC. It is translated as CASSTGQGAKGPGYTF.

V usage is TRBV27 and J usage is TRBJ2-7, with D perhaps TRBD1 (6 bases). The CDR3 runs to 14 residues. The germline CDR1 and CDR2 sequences are MNHEY and SMNVEV (reference sequence). The ends were cut back, 4 bases at V and 1 base at J, with 11 bases in the middle. CDR3 loop: CASSYREGSYEQYF. The CDR3, as DNA: TGTGCCAGCAGTTACAGGGAAGGGTCCTACGAGCAGTACTTC.

V is TRBV13 and J is TRBJ2-3, with TRBD1 matching over 7 bases. The germline V gene has CDR1 PRHDT and CDR2 FYEKMQ (reference sequence). V dropped 1 base and J dropped 3; count of bases not matched to a gene: 7. There are 16 residues in the CDR3. CDR3 amino acids: CASSLVTGEGTDTQYF. As DNA, the CDR3 is TGTGCCAGCAGCTTAGTAACAGGGGAAGGAACAGATACGCAGTATTTT.

A single count supports this clone. The chain joins TRBV29-1 to TRBJ1-2; D remains unclear. The CDR3 is made up of 12 amino acids. Germline CDR1 reads SQVTM; CDR2 reads ANQGSEA. V dropped 6 bases and J dropped 0 bases, with 8 bases sitting between them. CDR3 bases: TGCAGCGTGCGGACCGCTAACTATGGCTACACCTTC. Amino acids: CSVRTANYGYTF.

The CDR3 protein is CASSPGGYHGQSRANVLTF. CDR3 bases: TGTGCCAGCAGCCCTGGGGGATACCATGGACAAAGTCGGGCCAACGTCCTGACTTTC. The rearrangement links TRBV7-9 to TRBJ2-6; tentatively, D is TRBD1 or TRBD2 (5 bases each). The CDR3 sequence is 19 residues long. Trimming took off 5 bases at V and 5 bases at J, with 25 bases between the two ends. Germline CDR1 and CDR2: SEHNR and FQNEAQ (reference sequence).

V usage is TRBV1 and J usage is TRBJ1-2; the DNA was not used to check the table's D call, TRBD1. TRBV1 is marked as a pseudogene. This CDR3 contains 13 residues. CDR3 sequence reads: CTGTKGANYGYTF. The CDR3 nucleotides read TGCACCGGCACGAAGGGGGCGAACTATGGCTACACCTTC.

This chain links TRBV25-1 with TRBJ2-7; 7 nucleotides match TRBD2. Per the germline V gene, CDR1 is MGHDK and CDR2 is SYGVNS. CDR3 length equals 15 residues. V shed 0 bases, J shed 3 bases, and the junction held 5 bases outside the gene matches. In DNA, the CDR3 is TGTGCCAGCAGTGAATACAGGACTAGTAGCTACGAGCAGTACTTC. It codes for CASSEYRTSSYEQYF.